This entry features one T cell receptor (beta chain) sequence. Its antigen is as yet unknown. CDR3 length: 13 amino acids. Germline V lookup: CDR1 MNHEY, CDR2 SMNVEV (reference sequence). The germline V and J ends were trimmed by 7 bases and 5 bases, with 11 bases remaining between them. The record originates from a study of beta chain features in type 1 diabetes. General study results and limits: Whether HLA type influences TCRB rearrangement remained unresolved here. In the patient group, naive, central memory and Treg TCRB repertoires seemed more alike than in the healthy donor group. Shortening that was moderate but significant affected the TCRB CDR3s of Type 1 diabetes patients in all four CD4+ subsets.

Investigators reverse transcribed all isolated RNA, so they sequenced expressed TCRB transcripts. Generated by immunoSEQ multiplex PCR, the TCRdb table keeps only in-frame clones and is missing some. The sample contains hundreds of thousands of clones, 11% to 15% of which appear only once. A heparinised blood draw that averaged roughly 110 mL was obtained once from each donor. V gene TRBV27 combines with J gene TRBJ1-4; no clear D. The TCR sequence derives from a man aged 18 to 35 with type 1 diabetes. Sequencing was done on a sample of naive CD4+ T cells from blood. In DNA, the CDR3 is TGTGCCAGCAAAAGAGGGCTAAATGAAAAACTGTTTTTT. Encoded protein: CASKRGLNEKLFF.